This note documents a single TCR beta chain sequence. The antigen is undetermined. Germline is not matched at one junction end, which may reflect a read error. The sample originates from a study of blood T cells in healthy people across ages. Together with a sample-barcoded 5' primer, a J-beta primer mix was included in a second PCR lasting roughly 6 to 12 cycles. A template-switch adaptor that had 12 random nucleotides put a tag on each cDNA molecule. TCRdb reprocessed the 5' RACE reads with MiXCR, giving one entry per CDR3 protein. The table lists about 1 million distinct CDR3 sequences, 45% of them singletons. Broader study findings: The authors considered diversity estimates from one million T cells to be underestimates. CMV infection status of these donors was not known.

This sequence originates from a woman aged 55-69 years in good health. The sequenced sample was blood.

The CDR3 protein is CASSVEVGWTGTQYF. The CDR3 region has the DNA TGTGCCAGCAGCGTAGAGGTGGGATGGACAGGTACGCAGTATTTT. The rearrangement links TRBV9 to TRBJ2-3; 7 bases agree with TRBD1. This CDR3 spans 15 amino acids. CDR1 SGDLS and CDR2 YYNGEE come from the germline V gene. The whole variable domain, filled in from reference TRBV9 and TRBJ2-3, reads DSGVTQTPKHLITATGQRVTLRCSPRSGDLSVYWYQQSLDQGLQFLIQYYNGEERAKGNILERFSAQQFPDLHSELNLSSLELGDSALYFCASSVEVGWTGTQYFGPGTRLTVL.